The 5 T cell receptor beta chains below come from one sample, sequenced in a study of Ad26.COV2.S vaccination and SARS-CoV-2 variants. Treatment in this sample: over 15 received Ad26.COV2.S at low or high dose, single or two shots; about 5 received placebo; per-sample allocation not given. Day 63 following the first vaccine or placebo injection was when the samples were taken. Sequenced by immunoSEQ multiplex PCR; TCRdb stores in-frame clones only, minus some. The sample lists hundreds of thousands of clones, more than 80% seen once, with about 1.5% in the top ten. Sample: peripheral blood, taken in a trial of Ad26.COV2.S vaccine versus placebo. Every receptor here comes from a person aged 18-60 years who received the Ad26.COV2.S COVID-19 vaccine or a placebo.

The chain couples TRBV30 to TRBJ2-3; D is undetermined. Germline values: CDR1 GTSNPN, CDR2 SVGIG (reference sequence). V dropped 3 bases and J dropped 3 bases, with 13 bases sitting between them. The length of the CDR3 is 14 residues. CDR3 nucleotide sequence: TGTGCCTGGAGAGACACGACGACAACAGATACGCAGTATTTT. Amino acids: CAWRDTTTTDTQYF.

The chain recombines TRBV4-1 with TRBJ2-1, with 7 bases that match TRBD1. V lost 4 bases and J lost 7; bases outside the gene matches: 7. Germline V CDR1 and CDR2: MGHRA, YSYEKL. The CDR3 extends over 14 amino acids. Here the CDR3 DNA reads TGCGCCAGCAGCCTTTCACTGACAGGGAATGAGCAGTTCTTC. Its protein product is CASSLSLTGNEQFF.

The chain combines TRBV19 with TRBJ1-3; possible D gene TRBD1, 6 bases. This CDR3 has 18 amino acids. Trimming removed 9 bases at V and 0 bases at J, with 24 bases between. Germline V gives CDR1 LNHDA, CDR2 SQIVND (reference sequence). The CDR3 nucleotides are TGTGCCAGCCACGTTAGGGGGACCTCCAAGAGCTCTGGAAACACCATATATTTT. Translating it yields CASHVRGTSKSSGNTIYF.

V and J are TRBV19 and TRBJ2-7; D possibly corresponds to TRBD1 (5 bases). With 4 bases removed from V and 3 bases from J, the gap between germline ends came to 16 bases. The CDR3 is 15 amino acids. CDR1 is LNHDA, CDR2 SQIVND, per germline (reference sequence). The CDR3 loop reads CASSTTDRDIYEQYF. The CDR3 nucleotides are TGTGCCAGTAGTACGACAGATAGGGATATCTACGAGCAGTACTTC. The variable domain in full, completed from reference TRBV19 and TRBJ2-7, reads DGGITQSPKYLFRKEGQNVTLSCEQNLNHDAMYWYRQDPGQGLRLIYYSQIVNDFQKGDIAEGYSVSREKKESFPLTVTSAQKNPTAFYLCASSTTDRDIYEQYFGPGTRLTVT.

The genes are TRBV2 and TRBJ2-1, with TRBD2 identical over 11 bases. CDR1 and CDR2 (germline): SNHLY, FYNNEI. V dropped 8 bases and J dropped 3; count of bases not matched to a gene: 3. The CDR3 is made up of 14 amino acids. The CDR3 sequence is CASSGTSGYNEQFF. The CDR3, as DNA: TGTGCCAGCTCCGGGACTAGCGGCTACAATGAGCAGTTCTTC.